This TCR beta chain comes out of a study of T cell changes during pregnancy in multiple sclerosis. The protocol was immunoSEQ multiplex PCR, while the TCRdb copy is restricted to in-frame clones and leaves out a portion. The sample holds tens of thousands of clones, 90% seen once. This clone has a single count. Sequences were derived from CD8+ T cells from peripheral blood mononuclear cells, sampled in the first trimester of pregnancy. This TCR was sampled from a female donor with multiple sclerosis, enrolled in a pregnancy study.

The CDR3 loop reads CASSIGSGESYEQYF. The CDR3 region has the DNA TGTGCCAGTAGTATAGGTAGCGGGGAGTCCTACGAGCAGTACTTC. The chain joins TRBV19 to TRBJ2-7; 8 bases match TRBD2. The CDR3 is 15 residues long. CDR1 and CDR2 from the germline V gene are LNHDA and SQIVND (reference sequence). V lost 1 base, J lost 1 base, and 3 bases stayed unmatched. Based on the CDR3 plus reference TRBV19 and TRBJ2-7, the full variable domain is DGGITQSPKYLFRKEGQNVTLSCEQNLNHDAMYWYRQDPGQGLRLIYYSQIVNDFQKGDIAEGYSVSREKKESFPLTVTSAQKNPTAFYLCASSIGSGESYEQYFGPGTRLTVT.